The rows below give T cell receptor beta chains drawn from one sample of a study of shared clonotypes between healthy human individuals. Sequencing was performed with immunoSEQ multiplex PCR; in TCRdb, only in-frame clones are kept and a portion is missing. Of some 660,000 clones in the sample, more than 70% were seen once. The sequenced sample was memory CD4+ T cells sorted from blood. All receptors come from a woman in her 30s in good health. The conserved cysteine and the conserved F or W are not part of the CDR3 here.

>TRBJ2-3|TRBV7-9
ASSLVWQAGTDTQY
>TRBJ1-5|TRBV2
ASSGNRGGQPQH
>TRBJ2-3|TRBV2
ASIGLAGYLRPTDTQY
>TRBJ2-7|TRBV11-2
ASSLLGWVGSEQY
>TRBJ2-5|TRBV5-4
ASSPPGRTSGRLLLEQY
>TRBJ2-3|TRBV7-3
ASSLSRGNTDTQY
>TRBJ2-1|TRBV28
ASSFLAGTGIENEQF
>TRBJ2-2|TRBV5-1
ASSYPDTGELF
>TRBJ2-2|TRBV28
ASSLSGTGGTGELF
>TRBJ2-1|TRBV11-2
ASSRIEQF
>TRBJ2-7|TRBV28
ASSFPGTVSYEQY